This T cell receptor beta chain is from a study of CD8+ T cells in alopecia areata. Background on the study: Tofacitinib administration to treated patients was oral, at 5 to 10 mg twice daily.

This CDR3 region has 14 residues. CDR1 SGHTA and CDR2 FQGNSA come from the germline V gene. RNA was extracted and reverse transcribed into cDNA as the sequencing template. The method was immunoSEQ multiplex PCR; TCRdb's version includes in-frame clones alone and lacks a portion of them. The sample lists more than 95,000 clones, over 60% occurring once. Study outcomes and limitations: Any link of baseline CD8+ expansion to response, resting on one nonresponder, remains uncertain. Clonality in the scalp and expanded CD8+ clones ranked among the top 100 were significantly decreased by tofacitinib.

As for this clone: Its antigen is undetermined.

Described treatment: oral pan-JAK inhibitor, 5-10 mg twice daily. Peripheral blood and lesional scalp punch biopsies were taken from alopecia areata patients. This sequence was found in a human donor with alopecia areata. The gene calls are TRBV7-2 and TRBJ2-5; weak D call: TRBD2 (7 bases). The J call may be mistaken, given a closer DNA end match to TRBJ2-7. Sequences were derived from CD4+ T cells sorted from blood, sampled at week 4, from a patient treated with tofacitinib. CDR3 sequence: CASTIFQGGDEQYF. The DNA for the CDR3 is TGTGCCAGCACCATCTTCCAAGGGGGGGACGAGCAGTACTTC.